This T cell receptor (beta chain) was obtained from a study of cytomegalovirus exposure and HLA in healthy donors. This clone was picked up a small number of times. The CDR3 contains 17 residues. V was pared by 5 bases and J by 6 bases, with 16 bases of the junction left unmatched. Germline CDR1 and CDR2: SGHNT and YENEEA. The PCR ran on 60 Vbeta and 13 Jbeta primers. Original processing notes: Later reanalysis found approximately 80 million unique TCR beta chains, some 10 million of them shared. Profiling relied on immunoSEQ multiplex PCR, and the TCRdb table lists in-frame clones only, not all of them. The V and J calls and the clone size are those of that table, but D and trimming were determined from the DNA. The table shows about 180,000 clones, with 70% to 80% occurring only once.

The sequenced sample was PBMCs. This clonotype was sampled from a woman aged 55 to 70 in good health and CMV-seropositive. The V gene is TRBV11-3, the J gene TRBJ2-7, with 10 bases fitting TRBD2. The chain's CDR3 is CASSRLAWAAGGPEQYF. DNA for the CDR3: TGTGCCAGCAGCCGTCTTGCGTGGGCAGCGGGAGGGCCCGAGCAGTACTTC.